This T cell receptor (beta chain) is drawn from a study of Tregs in tolerant kidney transplant recipients. Study results and limitations: Some patients' samples used different primers over time, so nucleotide sequences weren't comparable. Donor-specific Treg expansion exceeded global Treg expansion in tolerant patients, suggesting antigen drive. No direct test of biological reproducibility was done here.

Germline values: CDR1 LNHDA, CDR2 SQIVND (reference sequence). The V end was cut by 5 bases, the J end by 0 bases, with 14 bases between. The CDR3 length is 16 residues. Data came from immunoSEQ multiplex PCR; TCRdb stores just in-frame clones and leaves some out. The sample spans about 930 clones; the ten largest clones claim less than 20%. This clone counts as medium-sized by frequency. The antigen is undetermined. The read falls 3 residues short of the CDR3 end, and the missing part is taken from the germline J gene. After approximately 6 days with irradiated graft donor PBMCs, CFSE-labeled recipient PBMCs were FACS-sorted.

This chain uses TRBV19 with TRBJ2-1; the D gene is possibly TRBD1 (6 bases). The receptor's source is a human patient who received a combined kidney and bone marrow transplant. Sequenced here: CD4+ T cells from blood cultured with allogeneic cells, sampled before the transplant. CDR3 sequence reads: CASSYRTASSYNEQFF. Partial CDR3 DNA: TGTGCCAGTAGTTACCGGACAGCGAGCTCCTACAATGAG.